The sample holds many counts of the clone carrying this T cell receptor (beta chain). These data originate in a study of T-cell reconstitution after alpha-beta-depleted transplantation in children. Preparation of the TCRbeta library involved a method that used unique molecular identifiers. Via MiXCR, TCRdb re-called the PCR reads, giving one row per CDR3 protein. The repertoire consists of hundreds of thousands of distinct CDR3 sequences, with around 14% occurring once and the leading ten covering roughly 0.77%. In germline, CDR1 is SEHNR, CDR2 FQNEAQ (reference sequence). The V segment lost 5 bases and the J segment 3 bases; nucleotides outside the gene matches: 7. This CDR3 has 15 residues.

The chain couples TRBV7-9 to TRBJ2-7, with 10 bases matching TRBD1. The source is a girl aged 2-10 years with congenital amegakaryocytic thrombocytopenia, due to receive a stem cell transplant. The source was PBMCs, collected before TCRalphabeta/CD19-depleted stem cell transplant. CDR3: CASSDRTGGNYEQYF. CDR3 in DNA: TGTGCCAGCAGCGATAGGACAGGGGGAAACTACGAGCAGTACTTC.